This T cell receptor beta chain was sequenced in a study of blood T cell repertoires in COVID-19. A single count supports this clone. Trimming took off 3 bases at V and 6 bases at J, with 21 bases between the two ends. Germline CDR1 is MGHDK and CDR2 is SYGVNS. The CDR3 is made up of 17 amino acids. TCRdb's copy holds only in-frame clones and misses some; the assay was immunoSEQ multiplex PCR. This table holds 200,000 to 300,000 clones, approximately 90% found once. This TCR was recovered from a woman in her forties with acute or convalescent COVID-19. This chain links TRBV25-1 with TRBJ2-1; no clear D gene. Input material: peripheral blood. As DNA, the CDR3 is TGTGCCAGCAGTGATTCCCAGGCCTACGGCCTTATCAATGAGCAGTTCTTC. It yields the protein CASSDSQAYGLINEQFF.